This is a list of T cell receptor beta chains from one sample in a study of T cell responses to AZD1222 COVID-19 vaccine. The repertoire was sequenced with immunoSEQ multiplex PCR; TCRdb's copy has only in-frame clones and lacks some. The table lists about 140,000 clones, around 90% of them singletons, with 1.9% in the top ten. The source material was peripheral blood, sampled on day 0 of AZD1222 vaccination. Receptor source: an adult in good health. Each CDR3 is given with its conserved first and last residue. A D gene is named only where the DNA matches it firmly. Clone size appears in some rows only: once, few, many, or a class for an expanded clone.

J gene	clone size	V gene	D gene	CDR3 DNA	CDR3 protein
TRBJ1-5	.	TRBV5-1	.	TGCGCCAGCAGCTTGGAGGCAGCAAATAGCAATCAGCCCCAGCATTTT	CASSLEAANSNQPQHF
TRBJ1-4	.	TRBV5-8	.	TGTGCCAGCAGCCGAGGGACGGCTAAAAGGGATGAAAAACTGTTTTTT	CASSRGTAKRDEKLFF
TRBJ1-3	.	TRBV7-2	TRBD1	TGTGCCAGCAGCTTTCGACAGGGCCTGGGGAACACCATATATTTT	CASSFRQGLGNTIYF
TRBJ2-3	once	TRBV5-1	.	TGCGCCAGCAGCTTGGCGGGCCAAGGAATAGATACGCAGTATTTT	CASSLAGQGIDTQYF
TRBJ1-2	.	TRBV6-5	TRBD1	TGTGCCAGTAGGACAGGGATCTATGGCTACACCTTC	CASRTGIYGYTF
TRBJ1-1	.	TRBV15	.	TGTGCCACCAGCAGAAGCGGGAAGAACACTGAAGCTTTCTTT	CATSRSGKNTEAFF
TRBJ1-3	.	TRBV7-6	TRBD1	TGTGCCAGCAGTCGAGGACAGGGTGGAAACACCATATATTTT	CASSRGQGGNTIYF
TRBJ2-5	.	TRBV5-4	.	TGTGCCAGCAGCCGAAAGGACTCTGCGGAGACCCAGTACTTC	CASSRKDSAETQYF
TRBJ1-2	.	TRBV5-1	TRBD1	TGCGCCAGCAGCTTTAACACCAAACAGGGGGCCAACTATGGCTACACCTTC	CASSFNTKQGANYGYTF
TRBJ1-1	.	TRBV19	TRBD1	TGTGCCAGTAGTATTTCCCCCGGGACAGGACTGAACACTGAAGCTTTCTTT	CASSISPGTGLNTEAFF
TRBJ1-2	.	TRBV27	TRBD1	TGTGCCAGCAGTTTAACCGACAGGGCTGGCTACACCTTC	CASSLTDRAGYTF
TRBJ2-4	once	TRBV12-3/TRBV12-4	TRBD1	TGTGCCAGCAGTGACAGGGGCAACATTCAGTACTTC	CASSDRGNIQYF
TRBJ1-1	.	TRBV20-1	.	TGCAGCTACGGGGGGGATAGAGAAGCTTTCTTT	CSYGGDREAFF
TRBJ2-4	.	TRBV6-1	.	TGTGCCAGCAGTGAAGGAGGGAGGGGGCGAAACATTCAGTACTTC	CASSEGGRGRNIQYF
TRBJ1-2	.	TRBV10-3	.	TGTGCCATCAGTGAGCCGAGAGCCTATGGCTACACCTTC	CAISEPRAYGYTF
TRBJ1-3	.	TRBV6-5	.	TGTGCCAGCAGTCACAGAGAAGGGTCTGGAAACACCATATATTTT	CASSHREGSGNTIYF